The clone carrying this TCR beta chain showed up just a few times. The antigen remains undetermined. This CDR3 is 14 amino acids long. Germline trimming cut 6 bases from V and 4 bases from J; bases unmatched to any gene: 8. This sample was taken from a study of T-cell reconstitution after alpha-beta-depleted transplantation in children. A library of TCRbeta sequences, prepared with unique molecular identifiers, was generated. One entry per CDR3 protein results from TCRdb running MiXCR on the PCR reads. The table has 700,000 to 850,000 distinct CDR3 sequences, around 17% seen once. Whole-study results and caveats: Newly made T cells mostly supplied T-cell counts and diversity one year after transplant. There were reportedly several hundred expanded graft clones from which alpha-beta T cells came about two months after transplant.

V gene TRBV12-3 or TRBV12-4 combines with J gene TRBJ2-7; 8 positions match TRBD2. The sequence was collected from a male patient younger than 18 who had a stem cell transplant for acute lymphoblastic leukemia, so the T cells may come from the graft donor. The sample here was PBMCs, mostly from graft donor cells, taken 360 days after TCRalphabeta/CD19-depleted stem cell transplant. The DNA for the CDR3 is TGTGCCAGCAGACTACCGGGGGGGCCATACGAGCAGTACTTC. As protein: CASRLPGGPYEQYF.